This T cell receptor beta chain was sequenced in a study of cytomegalovirus exposure and HLA in healthy donors. This PCR relied on a set of 60 Vbeta primers and 13 Jbeta primers. Generated by immunoSEQ multiplex PCR, the TCRdb table keeps only in-frame clones and is missing some. Of approximately 130,000 clones in the sample, around 76% were seen once. When sampled, the donors appeared nominally healthy, though they likely had unrecorded immune exposures. The clonotype originates from a woman between 50 and 59 years old in good health and CMV-seronegative. Sequenced material: PBMCs.

The CDR3 spells CASSLVSTGGLYEQYV. The CDR3 nucleotides read TGTGCCAGCAGCTTAGTCTCTACGGGAGGGCTCTACGAGCAGTACGTC. The rearrangement uses TRBV7-2 and TRBJ2-7; TRBD2 matches at 8 bases. The CDR3 length is 16 residues. V lost 1 base to trimming and J lost 3 bases; unmatched junction nucleotides: 8. Germline loops: CDR1 SGHTA, CDR2 FQGNSA.